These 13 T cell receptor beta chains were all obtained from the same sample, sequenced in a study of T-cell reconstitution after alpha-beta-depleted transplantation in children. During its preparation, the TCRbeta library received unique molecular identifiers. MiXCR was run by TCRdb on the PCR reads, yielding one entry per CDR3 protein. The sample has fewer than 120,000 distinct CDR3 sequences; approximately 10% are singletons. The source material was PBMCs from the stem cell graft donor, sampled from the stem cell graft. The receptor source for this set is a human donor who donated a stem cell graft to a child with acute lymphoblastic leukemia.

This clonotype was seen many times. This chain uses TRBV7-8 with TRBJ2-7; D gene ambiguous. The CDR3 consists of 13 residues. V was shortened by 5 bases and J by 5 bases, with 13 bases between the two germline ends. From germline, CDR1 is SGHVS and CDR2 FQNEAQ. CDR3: CASSLGRLNEQYF. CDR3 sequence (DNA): TGTGCCAGCAGCCTTGGCCGCTTAAACGAGCAGTACTTC.

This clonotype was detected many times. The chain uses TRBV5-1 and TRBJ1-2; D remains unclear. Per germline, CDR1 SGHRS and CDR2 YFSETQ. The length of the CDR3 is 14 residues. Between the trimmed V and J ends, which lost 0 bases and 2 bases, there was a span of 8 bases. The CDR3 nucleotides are TGCGCCAGCAGCTTGGACGGACCCAACTATGGCTACACCTTC. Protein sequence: CASSLDGPNYGYTF.

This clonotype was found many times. CDR3 DNA: TGCGCCAGCAGCTTAGGTGGGGGACAGGGGTACAATGAGCAGTTCTTC. Its protein product is CASSLGGGQGYNEQFF. V is TRBV5-1 and J is TRBJ2-1, with 10 bases lining up with TRBD1. Trimming took 2 bases from V and 4 from J; bases not matched to a gene: 6. The CDR3 consists of 16 residues. The germline V gene has CDR1 SGHRS and CDR2 YFSETQ.

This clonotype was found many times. The CDR3 loop reads CASSFAGLETQYF. DNA of the CDR3: TGTGCCAGCAGCTTTGCAGGGCTGGAGACCCAGTACTTC. This rearrangement joins TRBV7-2 to TRBJ2-5; a weak D match, TRBD1 (5 bases). Trimming removed 3 bases at V and 5 bases at J, with 10 bases between. This CDR3 region has 13 residues. The germline V gene has CDR1 SGHTA and CDR2 FQGNSA. The whole variable domain, remainder taken from reference TRBV7-2 and TRBJ2-5, is GAGVSQSPSNKVTEKGKDVELRCDPISGHTALYWYRQSLGQGLEFLIYFQGNSAPDKSGLPSDRFSAERTGGSVSTLTIQRTQQEDSAVYLCASSFAGLETQYFGPGTRLLVL.

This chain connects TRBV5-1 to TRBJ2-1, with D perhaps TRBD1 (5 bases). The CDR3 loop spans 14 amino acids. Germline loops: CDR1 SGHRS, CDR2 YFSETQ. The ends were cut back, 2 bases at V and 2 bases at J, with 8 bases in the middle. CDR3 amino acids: CASSFVTAYNEQFF. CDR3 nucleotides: TGCGCCAGCAGCTTCGTGACAGCCTACAATGAGCAGTTCTTC.

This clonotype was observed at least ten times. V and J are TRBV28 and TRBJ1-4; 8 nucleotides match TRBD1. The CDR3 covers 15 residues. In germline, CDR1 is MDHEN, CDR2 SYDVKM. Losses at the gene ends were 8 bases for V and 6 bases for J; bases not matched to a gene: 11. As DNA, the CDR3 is TGTGCCAGCGGCCTGATGACAGGGGCGGATGAAAAACTGTTTTTT. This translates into CASGLMTGADEKLFF.

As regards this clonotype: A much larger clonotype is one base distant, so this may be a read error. CDR3 nucleotides: TGTGCCAGCAGTTCCGGAGGTGAAGCTTCCTTT. It translates to CASSSGGEASF. J is TRBJ1-1 and V is TRBV27, with D uncertain. The CDR3 extends over 11 amino acids. The germline V gene encodes CDR1 MNHEY and CDR2 SMNVEV (reference sequence).

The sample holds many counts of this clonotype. This CDR3 is CASSEYQPQHF. For the CDR3, the DNA is TGTGCCAGCAGTGAATATCAGCCCCAGCATTTT. This chain uses TRBV6-1 with TRBJ1-5; D uncertain. The V gene's germline CDR1 is MNHNS and CDR2 SASEGT. This CDR3 is built from 11 residues. Trimming removed 2 bases at V and 5 bases at J, with 1 base between.

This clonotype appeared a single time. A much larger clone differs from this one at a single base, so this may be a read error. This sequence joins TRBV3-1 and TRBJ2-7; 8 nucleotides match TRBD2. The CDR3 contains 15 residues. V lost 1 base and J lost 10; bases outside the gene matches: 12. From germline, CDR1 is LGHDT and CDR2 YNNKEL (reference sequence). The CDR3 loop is CASSQVTGGPSDQYF. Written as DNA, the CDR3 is TGTGCCAGCAGCCAAGTAACGGGAGGGCCTTCCGACCAGTACTTC.

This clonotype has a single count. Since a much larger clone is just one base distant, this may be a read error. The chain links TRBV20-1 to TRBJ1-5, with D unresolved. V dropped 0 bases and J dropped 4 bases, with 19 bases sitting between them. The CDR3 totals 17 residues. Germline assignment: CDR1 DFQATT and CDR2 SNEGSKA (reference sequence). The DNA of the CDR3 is TGCAGTGCTAGAGATACGGTGTTGGTGGGGAGTAATCAGCCCCAGCATTTT. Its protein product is CSARDTVLVGSNQPQHF.

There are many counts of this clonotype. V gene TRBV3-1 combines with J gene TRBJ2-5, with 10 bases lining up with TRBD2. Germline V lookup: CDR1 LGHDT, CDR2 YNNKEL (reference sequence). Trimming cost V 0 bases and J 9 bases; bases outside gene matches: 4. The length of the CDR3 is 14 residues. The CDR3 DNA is TGTGCCAGCAGCCAAGATCTAGCGGGAGTAGCCCAGTACTTC. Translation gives CASSQDLAGVAQYF.

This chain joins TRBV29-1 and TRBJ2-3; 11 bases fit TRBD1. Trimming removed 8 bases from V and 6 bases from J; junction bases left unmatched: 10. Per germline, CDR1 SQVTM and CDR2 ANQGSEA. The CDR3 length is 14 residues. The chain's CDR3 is CSSQGQGVPDTQYF. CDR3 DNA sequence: TGCAGCTCTCAGGGACAGGGGGTCCCGGATACGCAGTATTTT.

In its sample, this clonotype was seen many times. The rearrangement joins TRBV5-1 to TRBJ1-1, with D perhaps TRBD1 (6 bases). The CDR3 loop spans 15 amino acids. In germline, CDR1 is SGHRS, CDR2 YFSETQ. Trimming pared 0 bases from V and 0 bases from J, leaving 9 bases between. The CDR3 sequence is CASSLAGGMNTEAFF. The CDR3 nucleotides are TGCGCCAGCAGCTTGGCCGGGGGCATGAACACTGAAGCTTTCTTT.